This TCR beta chain was documented in a study of cytomegalovirus exposure and HLA in healthy donors. Study-level results: In a later analysis, V- and J-gene trimming of beta chains associated with a DCLRE1C missense variant, replicated independently.

Trimming pared 3 bases from V and 3 bases from J, leaving 21 bases between. This CDR3 region has 18 residues. Germline V gene sequence: CDR1 MRHNA, CDR2 SNTAGT. Worth noting for this clone: The antigen is not known.

Unrecorded immune exposures were likely, despite nominal health at sampling. The PCR had 60 Vbeta and 13 Jbeta primers. The data were produced by immunoSEQ multiplex PCR, yet TCRdb's version contains in-frame clones alone and is incomplete. Listed are 80,000 to 95,000 clones; about 16% falls within the top ten. The material sequenced was PBMCs. The chain couples TRBV6-4 to TRBJ2-1; a possible D gene is TRBD2 (5 bases). The receptor was isolated from a man aged 45-60 years in good health and CMV-seropositive. CDR3 amino acids: CASSEGSPLTRLYNEQFF. As DNA, the CDR3 is TGTGCCAGCAGTGAAGGGAGCCCCCTTACTCGGCTCTACAATGAGCAGTTCTTC.